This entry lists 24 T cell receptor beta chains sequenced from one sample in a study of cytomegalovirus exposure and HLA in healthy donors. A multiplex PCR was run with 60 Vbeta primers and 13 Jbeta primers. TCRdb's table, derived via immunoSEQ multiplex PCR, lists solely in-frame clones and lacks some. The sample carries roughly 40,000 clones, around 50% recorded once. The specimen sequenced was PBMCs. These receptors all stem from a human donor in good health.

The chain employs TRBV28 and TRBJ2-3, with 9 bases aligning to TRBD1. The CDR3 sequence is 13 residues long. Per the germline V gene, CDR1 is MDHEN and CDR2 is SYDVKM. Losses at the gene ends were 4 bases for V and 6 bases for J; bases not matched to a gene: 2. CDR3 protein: CASSWDRVDTQYF. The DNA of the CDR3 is TGTGCCAGCAGTTGGGACAGGGTGGATACGCAGTATTTT.

The CDR3 region has the DNA TGTGCCACTAACAGGGCAACTAATGAAAAACTGTTTTTT. It encodes CATNRATNEKLFF. The rearrangement uses TRBV19 and TRBJ1-4; the D gene is possibly TRBD1 (6 bases). CDR3 length: 13 amino acids. V lost 10 bases and J 0 bases, leaving 9 bases between the germline ends. Germline CDR1 and CDR2: LNHDA and SQIVND (reference sequence). The full variable domain, in which reference TRBV19 and TRBJ1-4 provide the parts outside the CDR3, is DGGITQSPKYLFRKEGQNVTLSCEQNLNHDAMYWYRQDPGQGLRLIYYSQIVNDFQKGDIAEGYSVSREKKESFPLTVTSAQKNPTAFYLCATNRATNEKLFFGSGTQLSVL.

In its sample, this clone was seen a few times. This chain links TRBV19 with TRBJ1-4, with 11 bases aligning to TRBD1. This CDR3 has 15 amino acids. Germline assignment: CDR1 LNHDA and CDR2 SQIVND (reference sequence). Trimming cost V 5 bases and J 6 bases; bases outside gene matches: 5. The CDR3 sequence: CASSDGQGADEKLFF. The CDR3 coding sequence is TGTGCCAGTAGTGACGGACAGGGGGCGGATGAAAAACTGTTTTTT.

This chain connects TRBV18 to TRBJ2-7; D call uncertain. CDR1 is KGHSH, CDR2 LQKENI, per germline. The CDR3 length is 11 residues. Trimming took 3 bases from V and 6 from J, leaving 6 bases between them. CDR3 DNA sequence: TGTGCCAGCTCACCCTCGGGCGAGCAGTACTTC. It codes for CASSPSGEQYF. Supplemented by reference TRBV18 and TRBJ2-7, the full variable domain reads NAGVMQNPRHLVRRRGQEARLRCSPMKGHSHVYWYRQLPEEGLKFMVYLQKENIIDESGMPKERFSAEFPKEGPSILRIQQVVRGDSAAYFCASSPSGEQYFGPGTRLTVT.

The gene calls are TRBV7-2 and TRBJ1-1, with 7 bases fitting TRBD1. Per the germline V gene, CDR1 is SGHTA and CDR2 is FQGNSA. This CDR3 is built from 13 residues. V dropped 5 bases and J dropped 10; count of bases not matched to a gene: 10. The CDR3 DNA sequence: TGTGCCAGCAGCCCGGAGACAGGGAGTAGAGCTTTCTTT. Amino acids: CASSPETGSRAFF. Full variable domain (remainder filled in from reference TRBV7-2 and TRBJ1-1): GAGVSQSPSNKVTEKGKDVELRCDPISGHTALYWYRQSLGQGLEFLIYFQGNSAPDKSGLPSDRFSAERTGGSVSTLTIQRTQQEDSAVYLCASSPETGSRAFFGQGTRLTVV.

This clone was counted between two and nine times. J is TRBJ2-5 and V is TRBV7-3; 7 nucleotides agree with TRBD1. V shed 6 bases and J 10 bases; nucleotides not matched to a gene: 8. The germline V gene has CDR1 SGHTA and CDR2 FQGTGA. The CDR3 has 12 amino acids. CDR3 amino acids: CASSRQGEVQYF. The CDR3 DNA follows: TGTGCCAGCAGTCGACAGGGAGAAGTCCAGTACTTC.

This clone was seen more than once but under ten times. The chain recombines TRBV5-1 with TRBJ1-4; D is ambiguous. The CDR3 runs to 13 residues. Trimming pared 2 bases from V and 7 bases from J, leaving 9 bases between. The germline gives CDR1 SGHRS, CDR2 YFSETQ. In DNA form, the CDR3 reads TGCGCCAGCAGCTTCCTAGGCCCTGAAAAACTGTTTTTT. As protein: CASSFLGPEKLFF.

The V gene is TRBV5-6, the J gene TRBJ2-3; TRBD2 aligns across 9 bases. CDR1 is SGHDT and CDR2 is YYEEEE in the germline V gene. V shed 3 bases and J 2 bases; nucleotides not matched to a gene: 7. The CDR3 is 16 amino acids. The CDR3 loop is CASSYRAGGLTDTQYF. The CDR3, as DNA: TGTGCCAGCAGCTACAGAGCGGGGGGCCTCACAGATACGCAGTATTTT.

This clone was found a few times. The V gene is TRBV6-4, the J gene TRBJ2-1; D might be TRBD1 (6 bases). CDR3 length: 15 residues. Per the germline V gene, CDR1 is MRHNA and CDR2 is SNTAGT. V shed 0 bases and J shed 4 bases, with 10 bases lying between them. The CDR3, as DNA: TGTGCCAGCAGTGACTCAGCAGGGGCGTACAATGAGCAGTTCTTC. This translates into CASSDSAGAYNEQFF.

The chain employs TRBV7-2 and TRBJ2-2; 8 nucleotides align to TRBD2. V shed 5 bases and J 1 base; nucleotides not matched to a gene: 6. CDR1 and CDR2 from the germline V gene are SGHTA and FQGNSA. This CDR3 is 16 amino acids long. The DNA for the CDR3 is TGTGCCAGCAGCGCACCGGGACTAGGGAACACCGGGGAGCTGTTTTTT. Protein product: CASSAPGLGNTGELFF.

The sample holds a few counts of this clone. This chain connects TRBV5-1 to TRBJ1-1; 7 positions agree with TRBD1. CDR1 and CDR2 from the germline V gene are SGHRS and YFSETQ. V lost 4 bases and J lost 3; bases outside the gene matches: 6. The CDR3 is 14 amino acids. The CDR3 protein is CASSTRTGYTEAFF. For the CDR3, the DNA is TGCGCCAGCAGCACCCGGACAGGATACACTGAAGCTTTCTTT.

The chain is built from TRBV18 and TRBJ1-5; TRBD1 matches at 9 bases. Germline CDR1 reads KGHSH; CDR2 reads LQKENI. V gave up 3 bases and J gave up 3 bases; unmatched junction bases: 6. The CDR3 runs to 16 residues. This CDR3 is CASSPVTGGVNQPQHF. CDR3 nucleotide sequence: TGTGCCAGCTCACCGGTTACAGGGGGCGTCAATCAGCCCCAGCATTTT.

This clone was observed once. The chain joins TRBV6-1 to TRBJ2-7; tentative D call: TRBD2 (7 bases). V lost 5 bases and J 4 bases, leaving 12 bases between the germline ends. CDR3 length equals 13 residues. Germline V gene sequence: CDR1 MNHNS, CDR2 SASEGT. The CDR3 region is CASSLRGLYEQYF. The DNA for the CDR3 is TGTGCCAGCAGTTTGCGGGGGCTGTACGAGCAGTACTTC.

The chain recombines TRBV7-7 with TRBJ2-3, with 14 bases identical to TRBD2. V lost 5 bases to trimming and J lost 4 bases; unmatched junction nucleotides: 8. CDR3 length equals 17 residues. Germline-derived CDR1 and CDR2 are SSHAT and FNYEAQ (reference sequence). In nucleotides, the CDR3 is TGTGCCAGCAGCCCGGGGACTAGCGGGAGACGGGCAGATACGCAGTATTTT. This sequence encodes CASSPGTSGRRADTQYF.

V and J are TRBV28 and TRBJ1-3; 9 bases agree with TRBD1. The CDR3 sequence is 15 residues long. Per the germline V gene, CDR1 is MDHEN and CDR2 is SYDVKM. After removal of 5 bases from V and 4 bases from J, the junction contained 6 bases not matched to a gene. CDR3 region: CASSPRTGDGNTIYF. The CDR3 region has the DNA TGTGCCAGCAGTCCACGGACAGGGGACGGAAACACCATATATTTT.

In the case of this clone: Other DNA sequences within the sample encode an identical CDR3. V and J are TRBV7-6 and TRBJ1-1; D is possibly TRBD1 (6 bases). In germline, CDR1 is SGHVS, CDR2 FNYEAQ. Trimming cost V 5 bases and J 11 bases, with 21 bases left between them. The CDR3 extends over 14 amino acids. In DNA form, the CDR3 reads TGTGCCAGCAGCCCGTCCCGGGACACATTCGGGGCTTTCTTT. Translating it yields CASSPSRDTFGAFF. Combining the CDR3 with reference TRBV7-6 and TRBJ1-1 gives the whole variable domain GAGVSQSPRYKVTKRGQDVALRCDPISGHVSLYWYRQALGQGPEFLTYFNYEAQQDKSGLPNDRFSAERPEGSISTLTIQRTEQRDSAMYRCASSPSRDTFGAFFGQGTRLTVV.

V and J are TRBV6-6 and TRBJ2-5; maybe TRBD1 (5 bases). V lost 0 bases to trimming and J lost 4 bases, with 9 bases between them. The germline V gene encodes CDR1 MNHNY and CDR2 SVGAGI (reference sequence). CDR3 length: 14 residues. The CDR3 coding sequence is TGTGCCAGCAGTTACTCGAGTAGGGGAGAGACCCAGTACTTC. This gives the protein CASSYSSRGETQYF.

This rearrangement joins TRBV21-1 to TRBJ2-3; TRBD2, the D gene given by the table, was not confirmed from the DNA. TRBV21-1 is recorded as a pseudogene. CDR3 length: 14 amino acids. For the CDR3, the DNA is TGTGCCGCATGTGCTAGCGGGGGGCCAGATACGCAGTATTTT. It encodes CAACASGGPDTQYF.

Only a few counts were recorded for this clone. Written as DNA, the CDR3 is TGTGCCAGCAGCATCCTGACAGGGAGTATTCTTTCACCCCTCCACTTT. Its translation is CASSILTGSILSPLHF. The chain couples TRBV5-8 to TRBJ1-6; 7 bases are a match to TRBD1. The CDR3 covers 16 residues. The V gene's germline CDR1 is SGHTS and CDR2 YDEGEE. After removal of 4 bases from V and 9 bases from J, the junction contained 13 bases not matched to a gene.

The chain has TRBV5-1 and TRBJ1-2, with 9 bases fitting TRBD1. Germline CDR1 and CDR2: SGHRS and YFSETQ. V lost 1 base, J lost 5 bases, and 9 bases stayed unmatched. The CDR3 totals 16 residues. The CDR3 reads CASSLPEGQGGYGYTF. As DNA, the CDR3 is TGCGCCAGCAGCTTGCCAGAGGGACAGGGCGGGTATGGCTACACCTTC.

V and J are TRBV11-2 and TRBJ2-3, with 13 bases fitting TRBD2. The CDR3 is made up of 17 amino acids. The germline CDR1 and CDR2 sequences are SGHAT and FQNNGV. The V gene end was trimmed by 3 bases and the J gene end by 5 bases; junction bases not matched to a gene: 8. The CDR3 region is CASSFWGLAGTVDTQYF. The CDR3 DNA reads TGTGCCAGCAGCTTCTGGGGACTAGCGGGAACGGTAGATACGCAGTATTTT.

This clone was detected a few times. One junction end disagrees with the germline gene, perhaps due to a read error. The CDR3 here is CGAGDFSSGASVLTF. CDR3 coding DNA: TGTGGGGCAGGGGATTTCTCTTCTGGGGCCAGCGTCCTGACTTTC. The chain couples TRBV27 to TRBJ2-6; tentative D call: TRBD1 (6 bases). The CDR3 runs to 15 residues. Germline CDR1 is MNHEY and CDR2 is SMNVEV (reference sequence). Complete variable domain (other parts from reference TRBV27 and TRBJ2-6): EAQVTQNPRYLITVTGKKLTVTCSQNMNHEYMSWYRQDPGLGLRQIYYSMNVEVTDKGDVPEGYKVSRKEKRNFPLILESPSPNQTSLYFCGAGDFSSGASVLTFGAGSRLTVL.

The DNA of the CDR3 is TGTGCCAGCAGCTTAGTAGGGGGGGGCCGAAGGAATGAGCAGTTCTTC. Translated: CASSLVGGGRRNEQFF. The chain couples TRBV7-6 to TRBJ2-1; possible D gene TRBD2, 7 bases. V shed 1 base and J shed 7 bases, with 17 bases lying between them. The CDR3 is made up of 16 amino acids. Germline V lookup: CDR1 SGHVS, CDR2 FNYEAQ.

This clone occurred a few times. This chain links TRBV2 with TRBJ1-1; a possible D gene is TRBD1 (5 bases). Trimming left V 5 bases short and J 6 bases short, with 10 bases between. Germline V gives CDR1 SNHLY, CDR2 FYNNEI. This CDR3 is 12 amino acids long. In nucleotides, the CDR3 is TGTGCCAGCAGTTTCAAGGGGTCTGAAGCTTTCTTT. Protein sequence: CASSFKGSEAFF. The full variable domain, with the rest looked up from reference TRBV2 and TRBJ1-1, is EPEVTQTPSHQVTQMGQEVILRCVPISNHLYFYWYRQILGQKVEFLVSFYNNEISEKSEIFDDQFSVERPDGSNFTLKIRSTKLEDSAMYFCASSFKGSEAFFGQGTRLTVV.